Given below is one TCR beta chain in context. The data stem from a study of blood T cell repertoires in COVID-19. Trimming left V 6 bases short and J 7 bases short, with 13 bases between. CDR3 length equals 14 residues. The germline gives CDR1 LGHDT, CDR2 YNNKEL (reference sequence). In the original workflow: Scientists estimated how many nucleated cells there were by amplifying reference gene primers. Sequencing used immunoSEQ multiplex PCR; TCRdb keeps in-frame clones, though not all of them. Clonal size and the V and J genes are those of that table, whereas D and trimming came from the DNA. The data show a few hundred thousand clones, with about 91% seen just once and under 3% held by the top ten.

The chain uses TRBV3-1 (or the pseudogene TRBV3-2) and TRBJ1-6; D is undetermined. This receptor was identified in a young adult with COVID-19, enrolled during active disease. The specimen sequenced was peripheral blood. The CDR3 sequence: CASSWASVNSPLHF. In DNA, the CDR3 is TGTGCCAGCAGTTGGGCCTCCGTGAATTCACCCCTCCACTTT.